The 10 T cell receptor beta chains below all came from one sample that was sequenced in a study of T cell repertoires in cytomegalovirus infection. TCRdb reprocessed the reads with MiXCR, giving one entry per CDR3 protein. Of around 740,000 distinct CDR3 sequences listed, 35% to 45% are singletons. Input material: PBMCs. These TCRs come from a human donor in good health (CMV status not recorded). Some clones in this sample may be carry-over from other donors' samples.

This clonotype was detected only a few times. The J gene is TRBJ1-2, the V gene TRBV29-1; maybe TRBD1 (5 bases). Germline lookup yields CDR1 SQVTM and CDR2 ANQGSEA. Between the trimmed V and J ends, which lost 6 bases and 8 bases, there was a span of 22 bases. This CDR3 region has 14 residues. CDR3 sequence (DNA): TGCAGCGTCGGGGCCTGGGTCCCTGGTCGGGGCTACACCTTC. Translated, it gives CSVGAWVPGRGYTF.

V and J are TRBV20-1 and TRBJ2-7; a possible D gene is TRBD1 (5 bases). V gave up 2 bases and J gave up 3 bases, with 8 bases separating them. Germline loops: CDR1 DFQATT, CDR2 SNEGSKA (reference sequence). The CDR3 loop spans 12 amino acids. Here the CDR3 DNA reads TGCAGTGCTAGACCGGACAACTACGAGCAGTACTTC. This sequence encodes CSARPDNYEQYF.

This clonotype came up a few times. This chain joins TRBV7-2 and TRBJ2-5, with unresolved D. Trimming took off 3 bases at V and 5 bases at J, with 7 bases between the two ends. Germline loops: CDR1 SGHTA, CDR2 FQGNSA. This CDR3 region has 12 residues. Here the CDR3 reads CASSLWSETQYF. CDR3 in DNA: TGTGCCAGCAGCTTGTGGTCGGAGACCCAGTACTTC.

The chain has TRBV7-6 and TRBJ2-2; no clear D gene. This CDR3 contains 12 residues. In germline, CDR1 is SGHVS, CDR2 FNYEAQ. V was shortened by 7 bases and J by 4 bases, with 7 bases between the two germline ends. For the CDR3, the DNA is TGTGCCAGCATTAAAGGCACCGGGGAGCTGTTTTTT. It is translated as CASIKGTGELFF.

This clonotype has only a few counts. The chain employs TRBV10-2 and TRBJ2-7, with D perhaps matching TRBD2 (7 bases). Trimming left V 2 bases short and J 3 bases short, with 11 bases between. Germline V CDR1 and CDR2: WSHSY, SAAADI. CDR3 length: 14 amino acids. DNA for the CDR3: TGCGCCAGCAGTGAGAGGGGGGGCTACTACGAGCAGTACTTC. It is translated as CASSERGGYYEQYF.

V gene TRBV29-1 combines with J gene TRBJ2-6, with D perhaps matching TRBD2 (6 bases). The CDR3 has 14 residues. Germline CDR1 SQVTM, CDR2 ANQGSEA. Trimming took 4 bases from V and 1 from J, leaving 8 bases between them. Here the CDR3 reads CSVGGISGANVLTF. The CDR3 nucleotides are TGCAGCGTTGGCGGGATATCTGGGGCCAACGTCCTGACTTTC. The full variable domain, completed using reference TRBV29-1 and TRBJ2-6, is SAVISQKPSRDICQRGTSLTIQCQVDSQVTMMFWYRQQPGQSLTLIATANQGSEATYESGFVIDKFPISRPNLTFSTLTVSNMSPEDSSIYLCSVGGISGANVLTFGAGSRLTVL.

This clonotype has only a few counts. This sequence joins TRBV27 and TRBJ1-5, with D tentatively TRBD1 (5 bases). The CDR3 runs 15 residues. Germline V gene lookup returns CDR1 MNHEY and CDR2 SMNVEV (reference sequence). V lost 0 bases, J lost 3 bases, and 9 bases lay in between. The CDR3 here is CASSLSSGNNQPQHF. CDR3 nucleotides: TGTGCCAGCAGTTTATCGTCAGGGAACAATCAGCCCCAGCATTTT.

This clonotype has a count of ten or more. This chain connects TRBV7-2 to TRBJ2-7, with 9 nucleotides matching TRBD1. V lost 2 bases and J lost 5; bases outside the gene matches: 7. CDR1 is SGHTA, CDR2 FQGNSA, per germline. The CDR3 is made up of 15 amino acids. The CDR3 loop is CASSLFGTGTNEQYF. The CDR3 nucleotides are TGTGCCAGCAGCTTATTCGGGACAGGGACCAACGAGCAGTACTTC.

The V gene is TRBV4-1, the J gene TRBJ1-2; TRBD1 aligns across 9 bases. The CDR3 consists of 16 residues. The junction had 14 bases not matched to a gene; V was cut back by 4 bases and J by 8 bases. The V gene's germline CDR1 is MGHRA and CDR2 YSYEKL. The CDR3 DNA is TGCGCCAGCAGCCCTACCCTCGGACAGGGGAATGGAGGCTACACCTTC. Encoded protein: CASSPTLGQGNGGYTF.

Note on this clonotype: As the CDR3 is not closed by the conserved phenylalanine or tryptophan, this likely results from a read error. The chain has TRBV7-2 and TRBJ1-5, with 7 bases that match TRBD1. The CDR3 loop spans 15 amino acids. Trimming removed 6 bases from V and 1 base from J; junction bases left unmatched: 6. Germline CDR1 is SGHTA and CDR2 is FQGNSA. The CDR3 region is CASSQTGWSNQPQHC. The DNA of the CDR3 is TGTGCCAGCAGTCAGACAGGGTGGAGCAATCAGCCCCAGCATTGT.